The 30 T cell receptor beta chains in this list originate from one sample, sequenced in a study of shared T cell receptors in the human thymus listed by TCRdb under 2021. Library preparation employed the immunoSEQ multiplex PCR assay. TCRdb retrieved this table from immuneACCESS and kept in-frame rearrangements only. Not all clones are present; in checked studies, unresolved V genes account for under half, and no reason is known for the remainder. This sample lists 700,000 or so clones; approximately 85% were detected once. Roughly 0.01% of the sample comes from the top ten. This sample also belongs to another study, concerning human thymus T cells.

The sequenced material came from thymocytes. The receptors originated from a girl under three years old with a congenital heart defect. Donor details come from another sample of the same person, matched by shared clones.

This CDR3 is CASSFSSGGGRETQYF. CDR3 coding DNA: TGTGCCAGCAGCTTCTCTAGCGGGGGGGGTAGGGAGACCCAGTACTTC. The chain is built from TRBV11-2 and TRBJ2-5; 12 nucleotides align to TRBD2. The CDR3 has 16 amino acids. Unmatched junction bases numbered 7, after V lost 3 bases and J lost 5 bases. CDR1 SGHAT and CDR2 FQNNGV come from the germline V gene.

This clone was recorded once. The chain has TRBV7-9 and TRBJ1-1; tentative D call: TRBD1 (6 bases). CDR1 and CDR2 (germline): SEHNR, FQNEAQ (reference sequence). Deletions cut 3 bases from V and 1 base from J, with 12 bases between. The CDR3 is made up of 15 amino acids. The CDR3 is CASSFSGQPNTEAFF. In DNA, the CDR3 is TGTGCCAGCAGCTTTTCCGGACAGCCGAACACTGAAGCTTTCTTT. The whole variable domain, filled in from reference TRBV7-9 and TRBJ1-1, reads DTGVSQNPRHKITKRGQNVTFRCDPISEHNRLYWYRQTLGQGPEFLTYFQNEAQLEKSRLLSDRFSAERPKGSFSTLEIQRTEQGDSAMYLCASSFSGQPNTEAFFGQGTRLTVV.

The chain has TRBV9 and TRBJ1-2; D perhaps matches TRBD1 (5 bases). The germline V gene has CDR1 SGDLS and CDR2 YYNGEE. The CDR3 runs to 17 residues. Deletions cut 0 bases from V and 2 bases from J, with 17 bases between. CDR3: CASSVGGRGALNYGYTF. CDR3 sequence (DNA): TGTGCCAGCAGCGTAGGTGGGCGTGGGGCTCTGAACTATGGCTACACCTTC. The entire variable domain, with the rest obtained from reference TRBV9 and TRBJ1-2, is as follows: DSGVTQTPKHLITATGQRVTLRCSPRSGDLSVYWYQQSLDQGLQFLIQYYNGEERAKGNILERFSAQQFPDLHSELNLSSLELGDSALYFCASSVGGRGALNYGYTFGSGTRLTVV.

The chain carries TRBV5-6 and TRBJ1-5, with D possibly TRBD1 on 5 matching bases. This CDR3 spans 13 amino acids. V dropped 1 base and J dropped 5 bases, with 7 bases sitting between them. Germline assignment: CDR1 SGHDT and CDR2 YYEEEE. CDR3 region: CASSLQGDQPQHF. The CDR3 DNA reads as TGTGCCAGCAGCTTGCAAGGGGATCAGCCCCAGCATTTT.

The V gene is TRBV6-5, the J gene TRBJ1-2, with 7 bases lining up with TRBD1. Per the germline V gene, CDR1 is MNHEY and CDR2 is SVGAGI. The CDR3 has 14 amino acids. The trim removed 6 bases at V and 5 bases at J, leaving 9 bases unmatched. CDR3 residues: CASRLGGQLYGYTF. The DNA of the CDR3 is TGTGCCAGCAGGCTTGGGGGACAGTTATATGGCTACACCTTC.

The chain carries TRBV28 and TRBJ1-1, with D uncertain. V lost 7 bases to trimming and J lost 4 bases, with 10 bases between them. Germline loops: CDR1 MDHEN, CDR2 SYDVKM. CDR3 length equals 12 residues. The CDR3 protein is CASKPRGTEAFF. DNA of the CDR3: TGTGCCAGCAAACCCCGGGGCACTGAAGCTTTCTTT.

The rearrangement joins TRBV28 to TRBJ1-1; D possibly corresponds to TRBD1 (5 bases). Trimming shortened V by 5 bases and J by 1 base, and 14 bases separated the two germline ends. This CDR3 has 15 residues. Germline V lookup: CDR1 MDHEN, CDR2 SYDVKM. CDR3 region: CASSPVGDSNTEAFF. The CDR3 DNA reads as TGTGCCAGCAGTCCCGTCGGGGACTCGAACACTGAAGCTTTCTTT. Using reference TRBV28 and TRBJ1-1 for the parts outside the CDR3, the full variable domain is DVKVTQSSRYLVKRTGEKVFLECVQDMDHENMFWYRQDPGLGLRLIYFSYDVKMKEKGDIPEGYSVSREKKERFSLILESASTNQTSMYLCASSPVGDSNTEAFFGQGTRLTVV.

The CDR3 bases are TGTGCCAGCAGCAAAGGACTGAGTTTGCCCTACAATGAGCAGTTCTTC. Amino acids: CASSKGLSLPYNEQFF. The chain couples TRBV7-6 to TRBJ2-1; a weak D match, TRBD2 (5 bases). CDR3 size: 16 residues. CDR1 is SGHVS, CDR2 FNYEAQ, per germline. Trimming removed 5 bases from V and 2 bases from J, with 16 bases in between.

A remark on this clone: Other DNA sequences in this sample translate to the same CDR3. V gene TRBV5-1 combines with J gene TRBJ2-7; D unresolved. The germline CDR1 and CDR2 sequences are SGHRS and YFSETQ. The CDR3 loop spans 13 amino acids. Trimming pared 0 bases from V and 0 bases from J, leaving 4 bases between. The CDR3 loop is CASSLGSSYEQYF. CDR3 bases: TGCGCCAGCAGCTTGGGGAGCTCCTACGAGCAGTACTTC.

V and J are TRBV30 and TRBJ1-4; possible D gene TRBD1, 5 bases. The CDR3 has 17 amino acids. Germline loops: CDR1 GTSNPN, CDR2 SVGIG (reference sequence). Trimming stripped 3 bases from V and 8 bases from J, with 25 bases between. The CDR3 bases are TGTGCCTGGAGCGACGAGCTGGGCGGAGGGGCGGGCGAAAAACTGTTTTTT. Its translation is CAWSDELGGGAGEKLFF.

The rearrangement links TRBV19 to TRBJ2-7; perhaps TRBD1 as D (6 bases). This CDR3 has 13 amino acids. The V end lost 5 bases, the J end lost 5 bases, and 13 bases lay between the germline ends. The V gene's germline CDR1 is LNHDA and CDR2 SQIVND (reference sequence). The DNA of the CDR3 is TGTGCCAGTAGTTCACAGGGTTGGCACGAGCAGTACTTC. It codes for CASSSQGWHEQYF.

V and J are TRBV6-1 and TRBJ2-7; possibly TRBD1 for D (7 bases). The CDR3 covers 14 residues. Trimming removed 6 bases at V and 2 bases at J, with 14 bases between. The germline V gene has CDR1 MNHNS and CDR2 SASEGT. CDR3 DNA: TGTGCCAGCAGACAGGGGTGGGAGGCCTACGAGCAGTACTTC. It encodes CASRQGWEAYEQYF.

The chain links TRBV5-1 to TRBJ2-1, with 11 bases identical to TRBD2. V trimming: 1 base; J trimming: 5 bases; junction bases outside the gene matches: 14. Germline V gene data show CDR1 as SGHRS and CDR2 as YFSETQ. The CDR3 sequence is 19 residues long. The CDR3 spells CASSLRASGGPIPDNEQFF. In DNA form, the CDR3 reads TGCGCCAGCAGCTTGAGGGCTAGCGGGGGGCCAATCCCCGACAATGAGCAGTTCTTC.

This clone has more than one count but fewer than ten. This chain links TRBV10-3 with TRBJ2-2, with 11 bases that match TRBD2. Trimming cost V 10 bases and J 4 bases; bases outside gene matches: 8. The V gene's germline CDR1 is ENHRY and CDR2 SYGVKD. CDR3 length: 15 residues. The CDR3 bases are TGTGCCAGTTCTAGCGGGGGGTGCTTCACCGGGGAGCTGTTTTTT. It specifies CASSSGGCFTGELFF.

The CDR3 is CASSPLGGARNTEAFF. In DNA, the CDR3 is TGTGCCAGCAGTCCGCTGGGGGGGGCGAGAAACACTGAAGCTTTCTTT. The chain is built from TRBV27 and TRBJ1-1, with D possibly TRBD1 on 6 matching bases. There are 16 residues in the CDR3. CDR1 is MNHEY, CDR2 SMNVEV, per germline (reference sequence). With 5 bases removed from V and 2 bases from J, the gap between germline ends came to 18 bases.

The chain links TRBV9 to TRBJ2-1; TRBD1 aligns across 7 bases. Germline V gene data show CDR1 as SGDLS and CDR2 as YYNGEE. After removal of 0 bases from V and 9 bases from J, the junction contained 27 bases not matched to a gene. This CDR3 contains 21 residues. This chain's CDR3 is CASSVVDRAVTARRGESEQFF. The DNA for the CDR3 is TGTGCCAGCAGCGTAGTAGACAGGGCGGTTACGGCTAGACGAGGGGAGAGTGAGCAGTTCTTC.

V and J are TRBV18 and TRBJ1-1, with 10 bases lining up with TRBD1. The CDR3 spans 15 residues. With 3 bases clipped from V and 3 bases from J, the junction kept 4 bases outside the gene matches. Germline CDR1 and CDR2: KGHSH and LQKENI. CDR3: CASSPGDRGDTEAFF. DNA of the CDR3: TGTGCCAGCTCACCCGGGGACAGGGGCGACACTGAAGCTTTCTTT.

The chain employs TRBV5-6 and TRBJ2-7, with 7 bases fitting TRBD1. CDR3 size: 14 residues. V gave up 3 bases and J gave up 3 bases; unmatched junction bases: 6. The germline CDR1 and CDR2 sequences are SGHDT and YYEEEE. In DNA form, the CDR3 reads TGTGCCAGCAGCTACCGGGACAGTAGCTACGAGCAGTACTTC. Encoded protein: CASSYRDSSYEQYF.

This chain uses TRBV5-5 with TRBJ2-3; 10 positions match TRBD1. The CDR3 totals 16 residues. V shed 5 bases, J shed 3 bases, and the junction held 9 bases outside the gene matches. Germline lookup yields CDR1 SGHKS and CDR2 YYEKEE (reference sequence). The CDR3: CASRPVPGQGTDTQYF. The CDR3 nucleotides read TGTGCCAGCAGGCCCGTTCCGGGACAGGGGACAGATACGCAGTATTTT. Looking up the rest from reference TRBV5-5 and TRBJ2-3 gives the full variable domain: DAGVTQSPTHLIKTRGQQVTLRCSPISGHKSVSWYQQVLGQGPQFIFQYYEKEERGRGNFPDRFSARQFPNYSSELNVNALLLGDSALYLCASRPVPGQGTDTQYFGPGTRLTVL.

The chain links TRBV5-1 to TRBJ2-3, with 12 bases matching TRBD2. The CDR3 runs to 20 residues. Trimming removed 3 bases from V and 1 base from J; junction bases left unmatched: 15. CDR1 and CDR2 from the germline V gene are SGHRS and YFSETQ. CDR3 in DNA: TGCGCCAGCAGCTCCCGGACTATAAGGACTAGCGGGATCCGCACAGATACGCAGTATTTT. This gives the protein CASSSRTIRTSGIRTDTQYF.

In DNA, the CDR3 is TGTGCCAGCAGCGTAGAGGGGGCTCGTTATGGCTACACCTTC. Translation: CASSVEGARYGYTF. The rearrangement joins TRBV9 to TRBJ1-2; 7 positions match TRBD1. V was pared by 0 bases and J by 5 bases, with 4 bases of the junction left unmatched. The CDR3 sequence is 14 residues long. Per the germline V gene, CDR1 is SGDLS and CDR2 is YYNGEE.

The chain employs TRBV5-4 and TRBJ2-4, with a tentative D call TRBD1 (6 bases). V was shortened by 1 base and J by 0 bases, with 11 bases between the two germline ends. The CDR3 spans 16 residues. Germline CDR1 SGHNT, CDR2 YYREEE (reference sequence). The CDR3: CASSLRTEEAKNIQYF. As DNA, the CDR3 is TGTGCCAGCAGCTTGAGGACAGAAGAAGCCAAAAACATTCAGTACTTC.

The rearrangement joins TRBV25-1 to TRBJ1-2; D uncertain. Germline CDR1 MGHDK, CDR2 SYGVNS. The CDR3 totals 14 residues. V was cut by 6 bases and J by 2 bases, with 13 bases left in between. CDR3 sequence reads: CASSNRGLNYGYTF. Here the CDR3 DNA reads TGTGCCAGCAGCAACCGGGGTCTCAACTATGGCTACACCTTC.

The chain links TRBV5-1 to TRBJ1-2; D perhaps matches TRBD1 (6 bases). The CDR3 runs to 15 residues. V lost 4 bases, J lost 4 bases, and 17 bases lay in between. Germline V gene sequence: CDR1 SGHRS, CDR2 YFSETQ. The CDR3 DNA reads TGCGCCAGCAGCCATACAGGCGACAGGCCCTATGGCTACACCTTC. It is translated as CASSHTGDRPYGYTF. Based on the CDR3 plus reference TRBV5-1 and TRBJ1-2, the full variable domain is KAGVTQTPRYLIKTRGQQVTLSCSPISGHRSVSWYQQTPGQGLQFLFEYFSETQRNKGNFPGRFSGRQFSNSRSEMNVSTLELGDSALYLCASSHTGDRPYGYTFGSGTRLTVV.

This chain links TRBV7-9 with TRBJ2-6, with D unresolved. The CDR3 totals 18 residues. The V end was cut by 2 bases, the J end by 2 bases, with 16 bases between. In germline, CDR1 is SEHNR, CDR2 FQNEAQ (reference sequence). CDR3 sequence: CASSLCLSPNAGANVLTF. The DNA of the CDR3 is TGTGCCAGCAGCTTATGTCTCAGTCCCAACGCTGGGGCCAACGTCCTGACTTTC.

This rearrangement joins TRBV6-6 to TRBJ1-1; D might be TRBD1 (5 bases). This CDR3 is built from 14 residues. Per the germline V gene, CDR1 is MNHNY and CDR2 is SVGAGI (reference sequence). Trimming removed 1 base from V and 5 bases from J, with 11 bases in between. The CDR3 sequence: CASSYWQGWTEAFF. Here the CDR3 DNA reads TGTGCCAGCAGTTACTGGCAGGGTTGGACTGAAGCTTTCTTT.

The gene calls are TRBV14 and TRBJ2-7, with 10 bases matching TRBD1. Germline V lookup: CDR1 SGHDN, CDR2 FVKESK. J gave up 3 bases and V 0 bases, and 8 bases lay outside the gene matches. The CDR3 contains 17 residues. The CDR3 DNA sequence: TGTGCCAGCAGCCAAGATATAGGACAGGGGGACCACTACGAGCAGTACTTC. It translates to CASSQDIGQGDHYEQYF.

V gene TRBV15 combines with J gene TRBJ1-3, with a tentative D call TRBD1 (5 bases). This CDR3 spans 16 amino acids. The V gene's germline CDR1 is LNHNV and CDR2 YYDKDF (reference sequence). Deletions cut 4 bases from V and 2 bases from J, with 15 bases between. The CDR3 bases are TGTGCCACCAGCATAAAGGGTCTCAGGGCTGGAAACACCATATATTTT. Translating it yields CATSIKGLRAGNTIYF.

Regarding this clone: At one end the junction does not follow the germline gene, possibly because of a read error. This chain connects TRBV4-1 to TRBJ2-2; TRBD1 might be the D (5 bases). The CDR3 is 14 residues long. CDR1 MGHRA and CDR2 YSYEKL come from the germline V gene. CDR3: CAGSQRNRGGELFF. DNA of the CDR3: TGCGCCGGCAGCCAACGTAATAGGGGCGGGGAGCTGTTTTTT.

V usage is TRBV9 and J usage is TRBJ2-3; tentative D call: TRBD1 (7 bases). V lost 4 bases, J lost 1 base, and 16 bases lay in between. Looked up from germline, CDR1 is SGDLS and CDR2 is YYNGEE. The CDR3 covers 16 residues. The CDR3 DNA reads as TGTGCCAGCAGCCTCGCGGGACAGAGCCGCACAGATACGCAGTATTTT. Translation: CASSLAGQSRTDTQYF.